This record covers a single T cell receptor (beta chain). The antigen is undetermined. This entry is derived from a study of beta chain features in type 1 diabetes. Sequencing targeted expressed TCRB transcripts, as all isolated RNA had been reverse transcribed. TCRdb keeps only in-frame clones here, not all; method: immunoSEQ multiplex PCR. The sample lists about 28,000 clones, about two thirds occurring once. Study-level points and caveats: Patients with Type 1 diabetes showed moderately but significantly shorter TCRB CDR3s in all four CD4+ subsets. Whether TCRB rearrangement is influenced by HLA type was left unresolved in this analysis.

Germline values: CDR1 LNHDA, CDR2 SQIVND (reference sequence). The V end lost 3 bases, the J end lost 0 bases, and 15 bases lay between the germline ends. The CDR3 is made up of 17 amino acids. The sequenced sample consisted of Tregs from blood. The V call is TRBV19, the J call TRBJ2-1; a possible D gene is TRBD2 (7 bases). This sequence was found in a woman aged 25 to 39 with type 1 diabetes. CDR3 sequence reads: CASSIFRGGDSYNEQFF. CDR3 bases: TGTGCCAGTAGTATTTTTCGAGGGGGGGACTCCTACAATGAGCAGTTCTTC.